The next 20 T cell receptor beta chains were all read from a single sample in a study of regulatory T cells in long-lasting Graves disease. Regarding time point: persistent/refractory GD, antithyroid drugs over 5 years with positive TRAb. The TCR library was prepared using RNA isolated from PBMCs. Libraries of TCR beta came from iRepertoire HTBI primers plus Arm-PCR of CDR3 regions. Using its own MiXCR run on the multiplex PCR reads, TCRdb lists one record per CDR3 protein. The sample yields 400,000 to 500,000 distinct CDR3 sequences, less than 25% seen once. Sequences were derived from peripheral blood mononuclear cells (PBMCs), sampled when the disease was refractory, from a patient treated with antithyroid drugs. All receptors come from a female donor with Graves disease.

This clonotype was found many times. The rearrangement links TRBV12-3 or TRBV12-4 to TRBJ1-4; 9 nucleotides align to TRBD1. Trimming took 6 bases from V and 6 from J; bases not matched to a gene: 5. This CDR3 spans 14 amino acids. The CDR3 protein is CASSSRDRDEKLFF. CDR3 coding DNA: TGTGCCAGCAGCTCCCGGGACAGGGATGAAAAACTGTTTTTT.

The chain uses TRBV27 and TRBJ2-1, with TRBD1 matching over 11 bases. Unmatched junction bases numbered 10, after V lost 5 bases and J lost 4 bases. CDR1 is MNHEY and CDR2 is SMNVEV in the germline V gene (reference sequence). The CDR3 has 17 residues. CDR3 sequence: CASSLLPGQGGYNEQFF. The CDR3 coding sequence is TGTGCCAGCAGTCTCTTACCGGGACAGGGGGGATACAATGAGCAGTTCTTC.

This clonotype was counted a few times. The chain links TRBV5-6 to TRBJ1-2; 8 bases map to TRBD1. V lost 0 bases and J lost 4; bases outside the gene matches: 8. Germline V lookup: CDR1 SGHDT, CDR2 YYEEEE. This CDR3 has 16 amino acids. CDR3 loop: CASSLDGTGGFYGYTF. CDR3 nucleotide sequence: TGTGCCAGCAGCTTGGATGGGACAGGAGGATTCTATGGCTACACCTTC. The whole variable domain, filled in from reference TRBV5-6 and TRBJ1-2, reads DAGVTQSPTHLIKTRGQQVTLRCSPKSGHDTVSWYQQALGQGPQFIFQYYEEEERQRGNFPDRFSGHQFPNYSSELNVNALLLGDSALYLCASSLDGTGGFYGYTFGSGTRLTVV.

This clonotype appeared many times. The chain has TRBV28 and TRBJ2-5; TRBD1 matches at 10 bases. Per germline, CDR1 MDHEN and CDR2 SYDVKM. The CDR3 consists of 15 residues. The ends lost 5 bases at V and 9 bases at J; junction bases unmatched: 12. CDR3 in DNA: TGTGCCAGCAGTCCCGGGACAGGGGCCGGCATGGCCCAGTACTTC. Translation gives CASSPGTGAGMAQYF.

The V call is TRBV20-1, the J call TRBJ1-1; 8 bases match TRBD1. CDR3 length equals 17 residues. The trim removed 0 bases at V and 4 bases at J, leaving 13 bases unmatched. CDR1 DFQATT and CDR2 SNEGSKA come from the germline V gene (reference sequence). CDR3 sequence reads: CSARDPRTGYLGTEAFF. CDR3 coding DNA: TGCAGTGCTAGAGATCCCAGGACAGGGTACCTCGGCACTGAAGCTTTCTTT.

This clonotype was seen only a few times. The rearrangement links TRBV28 to TRBJ2-1; 9 nucleotides agree with TRBD2. This CDR3 has 16 residues. V lost 5 bases to trimming and J lost 7 bases; unmatched junction nucleotides: 12. Germline values: CDR1 MDHEN, CDR2 SYDVKM. The CDR3 DNA follows: TGTGCCAGCAGTCCCTCAGGCGGGAGGGCGCTGAATGAGCAGTTCTTC. Translating it yields CASSPSGGRALNEQFF.

The chain links TRBV11-2 to TRBJ2-3, with unresolved D. The length of the CDR3 is 15 residues. V was clipped by 0 bases and J by 11 bases, with 18 bases between them. The germline gives CDR1 SGHAT, CDR2 FQNNGV. This CDR3 reads CASSLDFGRSRGQYF. CDR3 bases: TGTGCCAGCAGCTTAGATTTCGGGCGGAGTCGCGGGCAGTATTTT. Full variable domain (rest looked up from reference TRBV11-2 and TRBJ2-3): EAGVAQSPRYKIIEKRQSVAFWCNPISGHATLYWYQQILGQGPKLLIQFQNNGVVDDSQLPKDRFSAERLKGVDSTLKIQPAKLEDSAVYLCASSLDFGRSRGQYFGPGTRLTVL.

This clonotype was seen repeatedly, ten times or more. This sequence joins TRBV28 and TRBJ1-3, with D tentatively TRBD1 (6 bases). The CDR3 has 15 residues. The germline V gene has CDR1 MDHEN and CDR2 SYDVKM. The V gene lost 2 bases and the J gene lost 0 bases, with 8 bases spanning the gap. CDR3 sequence (DNA): TGTGCCAGCAGTTTAGGACAGACCTCTGGAAACACCATATATTTT. Residues: CASSLGQTSGNTIYF.

Points on this clonotype: This may arise from a read error, as a much more abundant clone is one base away. This chain uses TRBV29-1 with TRBJ2-2; D might be TRBD1 or TRBD2, each matching 5 bases. The CDR3 spans 12 residues. The germline V gene encodes CDR1 SQVTM and CDR2 ANQGSEA. The CDR3 coding sequence is TGCAGCGTTGATTCAGGGACCGGGGAGCTGTCTTTT. Its protein product is CSVDSGTGELSF.

J is TRBJ1-5 and V is TRBV20-1; D perhaps matches TRBD1 (6 bases). The CDR3 runs 16 residues. The V gene lost 0 bases and the J gene lost 0 bases, with 12 bases spanning the gap. CDR1 is DFQATT, CDR2 SNEGSKA, per germline (reference sequence). The CDR3 reads CSARDGGILSNQPQHF. DNA for the CDR3: TGCAGTGCTAGAGATGGGGGCATACTTAGCAATCAGCCCCAGCATTTT.

This clonotype was seen a few times. V is TRBV19 and J is TRBJ1-5; 8 bases agree with TRBD1. CDR3 length equals 14 residues. Trimming cost V 6 bases and J 3 bases; bases outside gene matches: 4. Germline loops: CDR1 LNHDA, CDR2 SQIVND (reference sequence). The CDR3 reads CASRRQGYNQPQHF. Written as DNA, the CDR3 is TGTGCCAGTAGAAGACAGGGGTACAATCAGCCCCAGCATTTT.

V gene TRBV24-1 combines with J gene TRBJ2-7; 8 nucleotides match TRBD2. This CDR3 contains 13 residues. Looked up from germline, CDR1 is KGHDR and CDR2 is SFDVKD. The trim removed 5 bases at V and 5 bases at J, leaving 4 bases unmatched. The CDR3 protein is CATSGSGSDEQYF. CDR3 in DNA: TGTGCCACCAGTGGGAGCGGGAGCGACGAGCAGTACTTC.

The chain links TRBV29-1 to TRBJ1-2, with D maybe TRBD1 (5 bases). Germline CDR1 and CDR2: SQVTM and ANQGSEA. The CDR3 has 11 amino acids. V lost 6 bases, J lost 3 bases, and 8 bases lay in between. This chain's CDR3 is CSVRGDYGYTF. The CDR3 DNA follows: TGCAGCGTCCGGGGGGACTATGGCTACACCTTC.

V is TRBV24-1 and J is TRBJ2-7; possibly TRBD1 for D (6 bases). CDR1 and CDR2 from the germline V gene are KGHDR and SFDVKD. V was clipped by 0 bases and J by 8 bases, with 10 bases between them. This CDR3 has 13 amino acids. CDR3 protein: CATSDLRGIKQYF. As DNA, the CDR3 is TGTGCCACCAGTGATTTGAGGGGGATAAAGCAGTACTTC.

This clonotype was observed at least ten times. The genes are TRBV29-1 and TRBJ1-1; D might be TRBD1 (6 bases). V gave up 4 bases and J gave up 0 bases, with 9 bases separating them. The germline V gene encodes CDR1 SQVTM and CDR2 ANQGSEA. The CDR3 length is 13 residues. CDR3 amino acids: CSVVGGMNTEAFF. The CDR3 DNA reads as TGCAGCGTTGTCGGGGGCATGAACACTGAAGCTTTCTTT. The full variable domain, rest sourced from reference TRBV29-1 and TRBJ1-1, is SAVISQKPSRDICQRGTSLTIQCQVDSQVTMMFWYRQQPGQSLTLIATANQGSEATYESGFVIDKFPISRPNLTFSTLTVSNMSPEDSSIYLCSVVGGMNTEAFFGQGTRLTVV.

This clonotype was observed a few times. This CDR3 is CASRSGGHTGELFF. The CDR3 DNA follows: TGTGCCAGCAGGAGCGGCGGACACACCGGGGAGCTGTTTTTT. The chain carries TRBV11-2 and TRBJ2-2, with D possibly matching TRBD2 (5 bases). The CDR3 runs to 14 residues. V was shortened by 6 bases and J by 3 bases, with 11 bases between the two germline ends. The germline CDR1 and CDR2 sequences are SGHAT and FQNNGV.

This clonotype was observed a handful of times. This chain uses TRBV20-1 with TRBJ2-7; D gene ambiguous. Trimming shortened V by 3 bases and J by 0 bases, and 9 bases separated the two germline ends. Per germline, CDR1 DFQATT and CDR2 SNEGSKA (reference sequence). The CDR3 is 13 amino acids. The CDR3 loop reads CSARPANSYEQYF. CDR3 coding DNA: TGCAGTGCTAGGCCTGCTAACTCCTACGAGCAGTACTTC.

This clonotype has more than one count but fewer than ten. The chain uses TRBV28 and TRBJ1-2; D gene unclear. This CDR3 has 13 amino acids. The germline gives CDR1 MDHEN, CDR2 SYDVKM. Trimming stripped 3 bases from V and 4 bases from J, with 9 bases between. The CDR3 region is CASSFPNSYGYTF. The CDR3 DNA reads TGTGCCAGCAGTTTCCCAAACAGCTATGGCTACACCTTC.

This clonotype was seen ten or more times. As DNA, the CDR3 is TGTGCCAGCAGCCCGACGGTCCAAGAGACCCAGTACTTC. Protein: CASSPTVQETQYF. This chain links TRBV7-3 with TRBJ2-5; no firm D call. The CDR3 has 13 amino acids. Germline lookup yields CDR1 SGHTA and CDR2 FQGTGA. V was clipped by 5 bases and J by 1 base, with 8 bases between them.

This clonotype was observed a handful of times. This rearrangement joins TRBV6-5 to TRBJ1-5; the D gene is possibly TRBD1 (5 bases). The CDR3 loop spans 16 amino acids. Germline CDR1 and CDR2: MNHEY and SVGAGI. V was pared by 2 bases and J by 7 bases, with 18 bases between. The DNA of the CDR3 is TGTGCCAGCAGTTACCCGACACGTTGGGGCGGGCAGCCCCAGCATTTT. It specifies CASSYPTRWGGQPQHF.